This T cell receptor beta chain emerged from a study of T cell changes during pregnancy in multiple sclerosis. This table comes from immunoSEQ multiplex PCR, and its TCRdb copy is limited to in-frame clones, with some not included. This sample carries about 11,000 clones, around 94% of them seen once, and the ten largest clones take about 0.29%. Germline CDR1 reads SEHNR; CDR2 reads FQNEAQ (reference sequence). CDR3 length: 15 amino acids. With 5 bases clipped from V and 7 bases from J, the junction kept 8 bases outside the gene matches. The gene calls are TRBV7-9 and TRBJ1-4; TRBD1 matches at 9 bases. This TCR came from a female donor with multiple sclerosis, enrolled in a pregnancy study. The source was CD4+ T cells from peripheral blood mononuclear cells, collected before pregnancy. CDR3 DNA: TGTGCCAGCAGCAAGGACAGGGGTTATGGTGAAAAACTGTTTTTT. This translates into CASSKDRGYGEKLFF.